Presented here are 8 T cell receptor beta chains from one specimen sequenced in a study of shared clonotypes between healthy human individuals. The assay was immunoSEQ multiplex PCR, and TCRdb's table has in-frame clones only and misses some. Altogether around 450,000 clones are present, roughly 77% being singletons, with the ten largest covering over 10%. The sample consisted of PBMCs. These TCRs come from a woman between 35 and 50 years old in good health. Some clones in this sample may be carry-over from other donors' samples.

Ten or more counts support this clone. V gene TRBV19 combines with J gene TRBJ1-3; D gene uncertain. With 3 bases removed from V and 0 bases from J, the gap between germline ends came to 12 bases. The CDR3 covers 16 residues. The germline V gene has CDR1 LNHDA and CDR2 SQIVND (reference sequence). The CDR3 region is CASSISAPLSGNTIYF. The CDR3 DNA sequence: TGTGCCAGTAGTATTTCAGCCCCGCTCTCTGGAAACACCATATATTTT.

The V call is TRBV10-1, the J call TRBJ2-1; 7 bases fit TRBD2. After removal of 4 bases from V and 12 bases from J, the junction contained 15 bases not matched to a gene. The CDR3 covers 15 residues. CDR1 and CDR2 from the germline V gene are WNHNN and SYGVQD (reference sequence). CDR3 in DNA: TGCGCCAGCAGTGGGAATCTGGGGGGGACCTCGCGGCAGTTCTTC. Translating it yields CASSGNLGGTSRQFF.

The V gene is TRBV19, the J gene TRBJ1-5; tentative D call: TRBD1 (6 bases). The CDR3 is made up of 15 amino acids. Trimming took 2 bases from V and 1 from J, leaving 9 bases between them. The germline V gene has CDR1 LNHDA and CDR2 SQIVND (reference sequence). The CDR3 here is CASSIKGVSNQPQHF. CDR3 sequence (DNA): TGTGCCAGTAGTATAAAGGGGGTCAGCAATCAGCCCCAGCATTTT.

This sequence joins TRBV10-3 and TRBJ2-2, with TRBD2 identical over 11 bases. J was trimmed by 9 bases and V by 6 bases; bases with no gene match: 12. Germline V gene lookup returns CDR1 ENHRY and CDR2 SYGVKD. CDR3 length equals 16 residues. Here the CDR3 DNA reads TGTGCCATCAGGCCCACTAGCGGGAGAGAAGCGAGGGAGCTGTTTTTT. Protein: CAIRPTSGREARELFF.

The rearrangement uses TRBV6-4 and TRBJ2-2, with 8 nucleotides matching TRBD2. CDR1 MRHNA and CDR2 SNTAGT come from the germline V gene. V was clipped by 5 bases and J by 6 bases; unmatched bases: 5. This CDR3 contains 14 residues. CDR3 loop: CASSSGSGPGELFF. The CDR3 DNA is TGTGCCAGCAGTAGCGGGAGCGGTCCCGGGGAGCTGTTTTTT.

The CDR3 DNA reads as TGTGCCAGCAGCTTAACTAGCGGGAGCGGCTATGAGCAGTTCTTC. This encodes CASSLTSGSGYEQFF. The chain is built from TRBV7-3 and TRBJ2-1, with 9 bases matching TRBD2. V was clipped by 0 bases and J by 8 bases; unmatched bases: 5. The CDR3 is made up of 15 amino acids. CDR1 and CDR2 (germline): SGHTA, FQGTGA.

Turning to this clone: One base away lies a much larger clone, so this may be a sequencing read error. Distinct nucleotide sequences in the sample also encode this CDR3. This chain uses TRBV27 with TRBJ2-7; 11 bases agree with TRBD1. J was trimmed by 2 bases and V by 4 bases; bases with no gene match: 4. The CDR3 extends over 15 amino acids. The germline V gene has CDR1 MNHEY and CDR2 SMNVEV (reference sequence). As DNA, the CDR3 is TGTGCCAGCAGTTCCCCGGGACAGGGGGCCTACGAGCAGTACTTC. Protein sequence: CASSSPGQGAYEQYF.

The rearrangement uses TRBV7-9 and TRBJ2-1; maybe TRBD1 (5 bases). The CDR3 contains 11 residues. Germline assignment: CDR1 SEHNR and CDR2 FQNEAQ (reference sequence). Trimming stripped 7 bases from V and 10 bases from J, with 11 bases between. Here the CDR3 DNA reads TGTGCCAGCACCCAGGGCCGAGAGCAGTTCTTC. Its translation is CASTQGREQFF.